These 11 T cell receptor beta chains were sequenced from one sample in a study of cytomegalovirus exposure and HLA in healthy donors. Both 60 Vbeta primers and 13 Jbeta primers went into the PCR. The table came from immunoSEQ multiplex PCR; TCRdb's copy has only in-frame clones and leaves some out. The data contain about 180,000 clones, around 78% of them singletons. Sequencing input: PBMCs. The receptors were sampled from a woman aged 50 to 60 in good health and CMV-seropositive.

This clone was seen just once. The V and J genes are TRBV5-6 and TRBJ2-3, with D unclear. Germline V gene sequence: CDR1 SGHDT, CDR2 YYEEEE. V lost 0 bases to trimming and J lost 2 bases, with 4 bases between them. CDR3 length: 13 residues. This chain's CDR3 is CASSLVYTDTQYF. The CDR3 bases are TGTGCCAGCAGCTTGGTGTACACAGATACGCAGTATTTT.

This clone turned up a few times. This chain connects TRBV5-4 to TRBJ1-2; 10 bases align to TRBD1. The germline V gene encodes CDR1 SGHNT and CDR2 YYREEE (reference sequence). Germline trimming cut 2 bases from V and 4 bases from J; bases unmatched to any gene: 5. The length of the CDR3 is 15 residues. The CDR3 nucleotides read TGTGCCAGCAGCTTCGGACAGGGGGGGGTCTATGGCTACACCTTC. Translation: CASSFGQGGVYGYTF.

The chain carries TRBV5-1 and TRBJ2-7; D perhaps matches TRBD1 (5 bases). This CDR3 is built from 15 residues. V was clipped by 0 bases and J by 3 bases, with 13 bases between them. Germline V CDR1 and CDR2: SGHRS, YFSETQ. As DNA, the CDR3 is TGCGCCAGCAGCTTGGCAGGGCGGAATCACTACGAGCAGTACTTC. Its translation: CASSLAGRNHYEQYF.

The CDR3 reads CASSAQGGVNEKLFF. For the CDR3, the DNA is TGTGCCAGCAGTGCACAGGGTGGAGTTAATGAAAAACTGTTTTTT. The J gene is TRBJ1-4, the V gene TRBV6-5; possibly TRBD1 for D (6 bases). V was clipped by 5 bases and J by 4 bases, with 14 bases between them. Looked up from germline, CDR1 is MNHEY and CDR2 is SVGAGI. This CDR3 has 15 amino acids.

This rearrangement joins TRBV27 to TRBJ2-7, with 9 nucleotides matching TRBD1. The CDR3 is 15 residues long. Per germline, CDR1 MNHEY and CDR2 SMNVEV (reference sequence). V was clipped by 5 bases and J by 1 base; unmatched bases: 6. The CDR3 region has the DNA TGTGCCAGCAGTCCCACAGGACAGGGGTCCTACGAGCAGTACTTC. Translating gives CASSPTGQGSYEQYF.

The chain couples TRBV15 to TRBJ1-1, with D perhaps TRBD1 (5 bases). The V end lost 5 bases, the J end lost 5 bases, and 15 bases lay between the germline ends. This CDR3 spans 14 amino acids. The V gene's germline CDR1 is LNHNV and CDR2 YYDKDF (reference sequence). The CDR3, as DNA: TGTGCCACCAGCGGGGGGGAGGGTTGGACTGAAGCTTTCTTT. Translating gives CATSGGEGWTEAFF. Together with reference TRBV15 and TRBJ1-1, the CDR3 gives the full variable domain: DAMVIQNPRYQVTQFGKPVTLSCSQTLNHNVMYWYQQKSSQAPKLLFHYYDKDFNNEADTPDNFQSRRPNTSFCFLDIRSPGLGDTAMYLCATSGGEGWTEAFFGQGTRLTVV.

This rearrangement joins TRBV10-3 to TRBJ1-1; D is possibly TRBD1 (5 bases). V lost 9 bases and J lost 0, with 14 bases in between. This CDR3 has 14 residues. CDR1 is ENHRY, CDR2 SYGVKD, per germline. Here the CDR3 DNA reads TGTGCCATTAGGACGGGACTGATGAACACTGAAGCTTTCTTT. Translated: CAIRTGLMNTEAFF.

J is TRBJ2-2 and V is TRBV9; TRBD2 aligns across 9 bases. In germline, CDR1 is SGDLS, CDR2 YYNGEE. The CDR3 runs 18 residues. The trim removed 1 base at V and 5 bases at J, leaving 12 bases unmatched. DNA of the CDR3: TGTGCCAGCAGCGTAACGCGGCGGGGGGGCCCGGTGACCGGGGAGCTGTTTTTT. This codes for CASSVTRRGGPVTGELFF.

The chain joins TRBV18 to TRBJ1-1, with 10 bases identical to TRBD1. With V trimmed by 4 bases and J by 7 bases, 6 bases remained unmatched. Germline V lookup: CDR1 KGHSH, CDR2 LQKENI. There are 14 residues in the CDR3. The CDR3 region is CASSLDRGLVEAFF. The CDR3 bases are TGTGCCAGCTCACTTGACAGGGGGCTGGTTGAAGCTTTCTTT.

The chain couples TRBV5-1 to TRBJ1-3; D not certain. CDR3 length equals 15 residues. V was cut by 0 bases and J by 1 base, with 8 bases left in between. Germline-derived CDR1 and CDR2 are SGHRS and YFSETQ. CDR3 region: CASSLDAGSGNTIYF. Written as DNA, the CDR3 is TGCGCCAGCAGCTTGGACGCCGGTTCTGGAAACACCATATATTTT.

The rearrangement links TRBV2 to TRBJ1-5, with D unclear. The CDR3 has 14 residues. V shed 0 bases and J shed 4 bases, with 7 bases lying between them. CDR1 and CDR2 from the germline V gene are SNHLY and FYNNEI. This CDR3 is CASSEATINQPQHF. The DNA of the CDR3 is TGTGCCAGCAGTGAAGCAACAATAAATCAGCCCCAGCATTTT. The variable domain in full, with the rest retrieved from reference TRBV2 and TRBJ1-5, is EPEVTQTPSHQVTQMGQEVILRCVPISNHLYFYWYRQILGQKVEFLVSFYNNEISEKSEIFDDQFSVERPDGSNFTLKIRSTKLEDSAMYFCASSEATINQPQHFGDGTRLSIL.